The entry below describes one T cell receptor beta chain. There are 16 residues in the CDR3. Germline V gives CDR1 SGHTA, CDR2 FQGNSA. The V and J ends lost 2 bases and 4 bases, in that order; junction bases with no gene match: 7. Method: immunoSEQ multiplex PCR; TCRdb's copy keeps in-frame clones and lacks some. This sample has under 200,000 clones; just under 80% occur once, and the top ten carry roughly 6.8%. This sample is drawn from a study of blood T cell repertoires in COVID-19. Study context: Samples came from the United States, Italy and Spain, spanning acute and convalescent COVID-19. Sources were T cells, B-cell-depleted T cells, or PBMCs; the material itself was cDNA or gDNA.

V is TRBV7-2 and J is TRBJ2-5; 10 bases line up with TRBD1. The receptor's source is a man aged 70 or older with active or convalescent COVID-19. The sequencing input was peripheral blood. The CDR3 loop is CASSLIDRGRSETQYF. The CDR3 nucleotides are TGTGCCAGCAGCTTAATAGACAGGGGGCGTTCAGAGACCCAGTACTTC.